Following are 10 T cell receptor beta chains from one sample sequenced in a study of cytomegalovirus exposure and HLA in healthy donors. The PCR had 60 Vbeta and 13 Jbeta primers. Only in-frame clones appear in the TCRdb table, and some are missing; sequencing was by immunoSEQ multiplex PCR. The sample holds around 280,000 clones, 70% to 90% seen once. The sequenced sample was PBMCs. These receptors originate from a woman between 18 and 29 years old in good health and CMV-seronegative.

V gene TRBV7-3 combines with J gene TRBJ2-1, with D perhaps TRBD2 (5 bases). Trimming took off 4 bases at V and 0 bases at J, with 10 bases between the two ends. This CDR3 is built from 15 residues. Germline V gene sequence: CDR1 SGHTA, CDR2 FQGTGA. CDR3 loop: CASSWQRSSYNEQFF. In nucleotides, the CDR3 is TGTGCCAGCAGCTGGCAGCGGAGCTCCTACAATGAGCAGTTCTTC. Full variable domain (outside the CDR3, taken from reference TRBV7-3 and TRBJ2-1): GAGVSQTPSNKVTEKGKYVELRCDPISGHTALYWYRQSLGQGPEFLIYFQGTGAADDSGLPNDRFFAVRPEGSVSTLKIQRTERGDSAVYLCASSWQRSSYNEQFFGPGTRLTVL.

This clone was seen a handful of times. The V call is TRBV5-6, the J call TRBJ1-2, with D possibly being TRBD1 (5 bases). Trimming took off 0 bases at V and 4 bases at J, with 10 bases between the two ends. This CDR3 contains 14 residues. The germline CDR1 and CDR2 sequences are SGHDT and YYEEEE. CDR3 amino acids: CASSLAPGPYGYTF. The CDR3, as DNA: TGTGCCAGCAGCTTGGCCCCAGGGCCCTATGGCTACACCTTC.

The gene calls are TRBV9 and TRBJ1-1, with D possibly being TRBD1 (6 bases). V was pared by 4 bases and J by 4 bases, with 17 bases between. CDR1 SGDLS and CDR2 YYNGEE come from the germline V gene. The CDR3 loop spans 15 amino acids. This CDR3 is CASSPEGTHVTEAFF. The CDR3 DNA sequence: TGTGCCAGCAGCCCTGAAGGGACACACGTCACTGAAGCTTTCTTT. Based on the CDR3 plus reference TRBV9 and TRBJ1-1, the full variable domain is DSGVTQTPKHLITATGQRVTLRCSPRSGDLSVYWYQQSLDQGLQFLIQYYNGEERAKGNILERFSAQQFPDLHSELNLSSLELGDSALYFCASSPEGTHVTEAFFGQGTRLTVV.

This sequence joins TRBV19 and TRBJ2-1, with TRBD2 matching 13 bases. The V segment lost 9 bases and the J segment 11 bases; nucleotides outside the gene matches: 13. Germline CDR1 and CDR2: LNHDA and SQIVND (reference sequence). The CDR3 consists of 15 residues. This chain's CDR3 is CASGSGLAGENKQFF. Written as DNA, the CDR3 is TGTGCCAGCGGATCCGGACTAGCGGGGGAAAACAAGCAGTTCTTC.

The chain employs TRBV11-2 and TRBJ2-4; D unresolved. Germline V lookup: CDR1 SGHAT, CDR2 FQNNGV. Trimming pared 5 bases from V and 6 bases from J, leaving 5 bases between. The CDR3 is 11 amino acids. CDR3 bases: TGTGCCAGCAGCCCCGGAAACATTCAGTACTTC. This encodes CASSPGNIQYF.

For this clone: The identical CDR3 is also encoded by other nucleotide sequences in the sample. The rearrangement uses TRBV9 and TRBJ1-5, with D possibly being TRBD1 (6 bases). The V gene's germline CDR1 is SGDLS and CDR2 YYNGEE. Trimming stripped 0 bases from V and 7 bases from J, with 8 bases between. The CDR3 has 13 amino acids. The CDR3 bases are TGTGCCAGCAGCGTAGGTGGGGGCCAGCCCCAGCATTTT. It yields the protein CASSVGGGQPQHF.

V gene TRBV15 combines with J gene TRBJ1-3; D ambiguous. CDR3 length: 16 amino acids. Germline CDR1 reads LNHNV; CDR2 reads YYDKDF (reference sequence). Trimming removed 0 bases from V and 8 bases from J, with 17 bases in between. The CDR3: CATSRDWETIGDTIYF. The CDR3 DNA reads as TGTGCCACCAGCAGAGATTGGGAGACAATAGGCGACACCATATATTTT.

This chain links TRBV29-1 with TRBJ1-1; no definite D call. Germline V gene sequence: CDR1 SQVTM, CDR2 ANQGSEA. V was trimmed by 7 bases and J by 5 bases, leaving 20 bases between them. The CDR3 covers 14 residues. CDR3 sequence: CSAMTPGRDTEAFF. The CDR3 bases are TGCAGCGCCATGACCCCCGGGAGGGATACTGAAGCTTTCTTT.

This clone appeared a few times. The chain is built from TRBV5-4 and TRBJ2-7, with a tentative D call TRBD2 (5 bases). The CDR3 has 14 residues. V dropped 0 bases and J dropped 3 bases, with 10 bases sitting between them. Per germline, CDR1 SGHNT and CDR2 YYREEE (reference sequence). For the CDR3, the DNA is TGTGCCAGCAGCTTGGATGAGGGCGACTACGAGCAGTACTTC. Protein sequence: CASSLDEGDYEQYF.

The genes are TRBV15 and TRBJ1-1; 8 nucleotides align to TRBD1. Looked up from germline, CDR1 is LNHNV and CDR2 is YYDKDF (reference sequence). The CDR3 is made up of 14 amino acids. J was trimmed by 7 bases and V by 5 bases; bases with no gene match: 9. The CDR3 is CATSLRTGGVEAFF. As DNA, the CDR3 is TGTGCCACCAGCCTCAGAACAGGGGGAGTTGAAGCTTTCTTT.